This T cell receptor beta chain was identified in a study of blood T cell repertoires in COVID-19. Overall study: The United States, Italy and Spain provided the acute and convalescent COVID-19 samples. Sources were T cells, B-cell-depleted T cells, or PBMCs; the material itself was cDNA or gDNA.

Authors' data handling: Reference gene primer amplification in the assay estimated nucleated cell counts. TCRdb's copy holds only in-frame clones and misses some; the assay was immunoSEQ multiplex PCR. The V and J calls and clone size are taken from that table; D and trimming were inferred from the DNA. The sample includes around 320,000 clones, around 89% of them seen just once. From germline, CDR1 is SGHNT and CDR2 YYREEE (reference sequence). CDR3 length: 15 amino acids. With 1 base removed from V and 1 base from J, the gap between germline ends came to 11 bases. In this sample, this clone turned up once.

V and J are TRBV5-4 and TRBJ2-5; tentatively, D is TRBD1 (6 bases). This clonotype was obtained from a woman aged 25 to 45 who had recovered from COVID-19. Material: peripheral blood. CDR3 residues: CASSLLGRGQETQYF. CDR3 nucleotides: TGTGCCAGCAGCTTGTTGGGCAGGGGCCAAGAGACCCAGTACTTC. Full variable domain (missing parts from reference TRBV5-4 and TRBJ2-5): ETGVTQSPTHLIKTRGQQVTLRCSSQSGHNTVSWYQQALGQGPQFIFQYYREEENGRGNFPPRFSGLQFPNYSSELNVNALELDDSALYLCASSLLGRGQETQYFGPGTRLLVL.